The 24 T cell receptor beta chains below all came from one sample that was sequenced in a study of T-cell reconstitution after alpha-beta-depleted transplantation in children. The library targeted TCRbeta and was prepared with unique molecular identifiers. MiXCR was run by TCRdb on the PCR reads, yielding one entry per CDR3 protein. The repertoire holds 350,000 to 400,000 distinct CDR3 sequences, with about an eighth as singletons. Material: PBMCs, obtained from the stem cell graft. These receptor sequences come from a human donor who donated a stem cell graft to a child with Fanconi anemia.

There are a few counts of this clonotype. DNA for the CDR3: TGCGCCAGCAGCCACTCTCCGGAGTGGGAGGGCACAGATACGCAGTATTTT. Encoded protein: CASSHSPEWEGTDTQYF. The V call is TRBV4-3, the J call TRBJ2-3; the D gene is possibly TRBD2 (6 bases). This CDR3 has 17 residues. V lost 3 bases and J 1 base, leaving 17 bases between the germline ends. CDR1 is LGHNA and CDR2 is YSLEER in the germline V gene.

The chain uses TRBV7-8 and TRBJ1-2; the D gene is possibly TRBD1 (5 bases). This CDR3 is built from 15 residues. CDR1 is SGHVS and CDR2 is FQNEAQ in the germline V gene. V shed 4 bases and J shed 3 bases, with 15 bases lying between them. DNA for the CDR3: TGTGCCAGCAGCTCCAACCCAGGGACCGACTATGGCTACACCTTC. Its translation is CASSSNPGTDYGYTF.

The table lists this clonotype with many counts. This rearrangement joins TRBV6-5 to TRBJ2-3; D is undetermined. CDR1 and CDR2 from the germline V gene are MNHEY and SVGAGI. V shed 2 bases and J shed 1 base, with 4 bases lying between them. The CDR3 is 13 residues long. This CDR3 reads CASSYPGTDTQYF. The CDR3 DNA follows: TGTGCCAGCAGTTACCCAGGCACAGATACGCAGTATTTT.

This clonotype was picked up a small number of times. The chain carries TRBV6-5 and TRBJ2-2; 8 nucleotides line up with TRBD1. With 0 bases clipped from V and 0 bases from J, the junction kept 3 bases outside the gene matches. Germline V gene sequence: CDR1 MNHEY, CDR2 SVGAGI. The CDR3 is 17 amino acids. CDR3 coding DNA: TGTGCCAGCAGTTACTCCCCGGGACAGGCGAACACCGGGGAGCTGTTTTTT. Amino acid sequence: CASSYSPGQANTGELFF.

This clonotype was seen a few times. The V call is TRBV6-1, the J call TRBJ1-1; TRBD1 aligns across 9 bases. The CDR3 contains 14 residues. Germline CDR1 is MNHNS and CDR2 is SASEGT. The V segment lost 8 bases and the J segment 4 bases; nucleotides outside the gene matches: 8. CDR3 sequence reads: CASYRDRVGTEAFF. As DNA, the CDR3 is TGTGCCAGCTACCGGGACAGGGTGGGCACTGAAGCTTTCTTT.

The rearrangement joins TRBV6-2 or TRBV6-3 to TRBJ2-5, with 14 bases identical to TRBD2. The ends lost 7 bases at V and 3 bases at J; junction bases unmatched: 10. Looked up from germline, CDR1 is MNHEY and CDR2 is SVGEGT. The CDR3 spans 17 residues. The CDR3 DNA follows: TGTGCCAGCATCCCCGGACTAGCGGGGGGAACCGAAGAGACCCAGTACTTC. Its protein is CASIPGLAGGTEETQYF.

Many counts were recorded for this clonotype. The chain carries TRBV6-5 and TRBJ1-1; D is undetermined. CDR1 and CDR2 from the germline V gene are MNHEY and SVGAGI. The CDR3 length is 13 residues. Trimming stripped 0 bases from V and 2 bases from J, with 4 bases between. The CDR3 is CASSYSTNTEAFF. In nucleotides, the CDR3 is TGTGCCAGCAGTTACTCGACAAACACTGAAGCTTTCTTT.

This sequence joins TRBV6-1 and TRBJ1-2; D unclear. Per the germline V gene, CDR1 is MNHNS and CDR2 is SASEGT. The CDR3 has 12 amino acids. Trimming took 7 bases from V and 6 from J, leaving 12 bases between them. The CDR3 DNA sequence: TGTGCCAGCATTGACTTAGGTGATGGCTACACCTTC. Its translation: CASIDLGDGYTF.

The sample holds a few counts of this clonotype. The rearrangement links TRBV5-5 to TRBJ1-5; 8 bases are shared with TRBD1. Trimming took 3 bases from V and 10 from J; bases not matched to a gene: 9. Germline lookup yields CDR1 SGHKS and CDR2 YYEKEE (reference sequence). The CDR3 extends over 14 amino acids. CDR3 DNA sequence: TGTGCCAGCAGCTCTGTCTTACAGGGGGTTCCCCAGCATTTT. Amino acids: CASSSVLQGVPQHF.

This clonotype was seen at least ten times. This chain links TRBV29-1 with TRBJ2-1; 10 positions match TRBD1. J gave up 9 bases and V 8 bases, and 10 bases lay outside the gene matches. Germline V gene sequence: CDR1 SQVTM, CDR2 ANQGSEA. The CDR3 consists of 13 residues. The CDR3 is CSTGDRGKGEQFF. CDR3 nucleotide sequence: TGCAGCACGGGGGACAGGGGTAAGGGTGAGCAGTTCTTC.

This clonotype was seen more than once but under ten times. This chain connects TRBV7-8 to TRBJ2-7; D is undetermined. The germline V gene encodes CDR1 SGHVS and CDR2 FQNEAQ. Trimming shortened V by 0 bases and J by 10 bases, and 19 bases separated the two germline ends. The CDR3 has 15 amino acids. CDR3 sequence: CASSLAVGLTYPQYV. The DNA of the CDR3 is TGTGCCAGCAGCTTAGCGGTCGGTCTAACCTATCCTCAGTACGTC.

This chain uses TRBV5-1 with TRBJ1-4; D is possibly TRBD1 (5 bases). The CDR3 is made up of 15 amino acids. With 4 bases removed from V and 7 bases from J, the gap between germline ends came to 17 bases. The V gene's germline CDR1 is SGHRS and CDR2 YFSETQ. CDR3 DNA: TGCGCCAGCAGCACAGCGGGACGGGCGGGTGAAAAACTGTTTTTT. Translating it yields CASSTAGRAGEKLFF. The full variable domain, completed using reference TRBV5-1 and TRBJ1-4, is KAGVTQTPRYLIKTRGQQVTLSCSPISGHRSVSWYQQTPGQGLQFLFEYFSETQRNKGNFPGRFSGRQFSNSRSEMNVSTLELGDSALYLCASSTAGRAGEKLFFGSGTQLSVL.

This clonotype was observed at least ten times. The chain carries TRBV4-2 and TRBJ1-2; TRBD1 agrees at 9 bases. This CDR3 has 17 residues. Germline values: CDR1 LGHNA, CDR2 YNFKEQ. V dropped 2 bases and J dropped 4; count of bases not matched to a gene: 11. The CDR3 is CASSQPRAGQGVYGYTF. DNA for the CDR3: TGTGCCAGCAGCCAACCGCGGGCGGGACAGGGCGTCTATGGCTACACCTTC.

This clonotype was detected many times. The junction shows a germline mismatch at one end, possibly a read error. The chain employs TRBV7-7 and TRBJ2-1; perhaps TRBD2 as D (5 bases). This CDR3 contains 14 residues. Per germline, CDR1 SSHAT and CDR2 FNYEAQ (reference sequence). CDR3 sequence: CASSLSGSYNEQFF. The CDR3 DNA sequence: TGTGCTAGCAGCTTATCGGGGTCCTACAATGAGCAGTTCTTC.

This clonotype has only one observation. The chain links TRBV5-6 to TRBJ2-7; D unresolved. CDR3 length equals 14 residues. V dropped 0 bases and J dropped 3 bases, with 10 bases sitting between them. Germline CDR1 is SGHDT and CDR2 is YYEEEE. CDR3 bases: TGTGCCAGCAGCTTGGGCGAGCACCTCTACGAGCAGTACTTC. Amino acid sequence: CASSLGEHLYEQYF.

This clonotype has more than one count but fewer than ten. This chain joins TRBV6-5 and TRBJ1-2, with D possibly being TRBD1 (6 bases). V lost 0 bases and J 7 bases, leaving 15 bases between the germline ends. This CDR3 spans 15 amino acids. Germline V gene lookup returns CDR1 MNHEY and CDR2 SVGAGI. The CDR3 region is CASSYSISRGGGYTF. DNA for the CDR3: TGTGCCAGCAGTTACTCGATATCCAGGGGAGGTGGCTACACCTTC.

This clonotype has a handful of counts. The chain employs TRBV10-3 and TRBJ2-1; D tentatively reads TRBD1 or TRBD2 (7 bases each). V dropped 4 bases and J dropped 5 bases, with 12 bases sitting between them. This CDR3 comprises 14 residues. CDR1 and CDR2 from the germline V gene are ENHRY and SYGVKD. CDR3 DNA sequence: TGTGCCATCAGTGCGACAGGGAGGGACAATGAGCAGTTCTTC. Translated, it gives CAISATGRDNEQFF.

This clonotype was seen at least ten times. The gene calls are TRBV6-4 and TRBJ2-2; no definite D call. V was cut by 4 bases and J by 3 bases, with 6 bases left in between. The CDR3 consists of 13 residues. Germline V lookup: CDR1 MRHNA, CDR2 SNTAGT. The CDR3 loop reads CASSGSHTGELFF. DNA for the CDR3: TGTGCCAGCAGTGGATCACACACCGGGGAGCTGTTTTTT.

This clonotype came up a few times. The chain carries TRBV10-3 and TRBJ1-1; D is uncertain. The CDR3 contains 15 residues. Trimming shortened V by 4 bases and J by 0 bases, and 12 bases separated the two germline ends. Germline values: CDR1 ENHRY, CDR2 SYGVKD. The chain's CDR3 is CAISVTNTLNTEAFF. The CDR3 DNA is TGTGCCATCAGTGTGACGAATACCCTGAACACTGAAGCTTTCTTT.

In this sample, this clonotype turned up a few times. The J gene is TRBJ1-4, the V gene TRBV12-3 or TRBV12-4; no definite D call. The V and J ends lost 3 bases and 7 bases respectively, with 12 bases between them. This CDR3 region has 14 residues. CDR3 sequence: CASSLEGVGEKLFF. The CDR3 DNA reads TGTGCCAGCAGTTTGGAGGGAGTAGGTGAAAAACTGTTTTTT.

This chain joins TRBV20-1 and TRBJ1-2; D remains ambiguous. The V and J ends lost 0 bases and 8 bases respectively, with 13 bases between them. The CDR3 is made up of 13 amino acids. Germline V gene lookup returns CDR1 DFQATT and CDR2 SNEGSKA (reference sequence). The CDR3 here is CSARDHLGRGYTF. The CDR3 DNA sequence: TGCAGTGCTAGAGACCACCTGGGCCGGGGCTACACCTTC.

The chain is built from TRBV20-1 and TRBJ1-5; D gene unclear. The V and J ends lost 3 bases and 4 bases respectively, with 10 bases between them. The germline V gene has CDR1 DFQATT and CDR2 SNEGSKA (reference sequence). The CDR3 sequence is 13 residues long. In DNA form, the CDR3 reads TGCAGTGCTAGGAGGGCAGTTAATCAGCCCCAGCATTTT. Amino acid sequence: CSARRAVNQPQHF.

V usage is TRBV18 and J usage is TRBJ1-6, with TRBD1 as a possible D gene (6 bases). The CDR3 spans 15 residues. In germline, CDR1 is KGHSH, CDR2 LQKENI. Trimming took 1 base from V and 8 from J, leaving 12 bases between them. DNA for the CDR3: TGTGCCAGCTCACCACAGGGGGTATGGGATTCACCCCTCCACTTT. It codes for CASSPQGVWDSPLHF.

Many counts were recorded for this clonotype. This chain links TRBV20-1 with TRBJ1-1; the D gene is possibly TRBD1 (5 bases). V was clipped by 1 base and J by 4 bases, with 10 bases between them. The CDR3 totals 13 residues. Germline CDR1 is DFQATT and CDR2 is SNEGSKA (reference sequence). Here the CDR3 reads CSARGGIGTEAFF. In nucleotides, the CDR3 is TGCAGTGCTAGAGGGGGCATAGGCACTGAAGCTTTCTTT.